This entry is about one TCR beta chain. The antigen is not known. Each sample used at least 6 million PBMCs. A second about 7 to 12 cycle PCR used barcoded and J-beta primers. MiXCR was run by TCRdb on the 5' RACE reads, yielding one entry per CDR3 protein. In the table there are hundreds of thousands of distinct CDR3 sequences, around 24% of which are singletons. The sample is drawn from a study of blood T cells in healthy people across ages. General observations from the study: Observed TCR beta diversity showed a strong correlation with the percentage of naive T cells as measured by flow cytometry.

The CDR3 is 14 residues long. The germline V and J ends were trimmed by 0 bases and 1 base, with 5 bases remaining between them. Looked up from germline, CDR1 is LGHNA and CDR2 is YNFKEQ. The same data also contributed to another study, on T cells of mothers and their children. That work states: The sample comes from eight to ten healthy Caucasian donors: mothers and children.

The rearrangement links TRBV4-2 to TRBJ2-3; no clear D gene. This TCR came from a boy aged 10-17 years in good health. The sequencing sample was made of blood. CDR3 sequence: CASSQEERTDTQYF. The CDR3 DNA follows: TGTGCCAGCAGCCAAGAGGAACGCACAGATACGCAGTATTTT.